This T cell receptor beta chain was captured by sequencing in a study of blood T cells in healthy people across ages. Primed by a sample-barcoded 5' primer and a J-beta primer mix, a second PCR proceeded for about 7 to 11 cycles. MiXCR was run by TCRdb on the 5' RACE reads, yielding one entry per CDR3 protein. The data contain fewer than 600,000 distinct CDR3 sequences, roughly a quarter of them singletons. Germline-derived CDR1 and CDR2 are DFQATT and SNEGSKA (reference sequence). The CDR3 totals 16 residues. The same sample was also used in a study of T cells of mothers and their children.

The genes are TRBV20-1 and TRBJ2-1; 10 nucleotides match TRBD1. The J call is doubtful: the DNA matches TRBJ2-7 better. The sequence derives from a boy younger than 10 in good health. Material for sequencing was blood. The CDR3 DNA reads TGCAGTGCTAGAGATTCAGGACAGGGGGGGCTTGACGAGCAGTACTTC. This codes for CSARDSGQGGLDEQYF.